The 26 T cell receptor beta chains presented below share a single source sample, sequenced in a study of blood T cell repertoires in COVID-19. TCRdb keeps only in-frame clones here, not all; method: immunoSEQ multiplex PCR. The sample yields 45,000 to 65,000 clones, approximately 89% seen once. The sequenced sample consisted of peripheral blood. These receptors were collected from a human donor in a cohort sampled during active COVID-19.

The rearrangement links TRBV4-2 to TRBJ2-7, with TRBD2 matching over 8 bases. The V segment lost 5 bases and the J segment 2 bases; nucleotides outside the gene matches: 8. This CDR3 spans 15 amino acids. The germline CDR1 and CDR2 sequences are LGHNA and YNFKEQ. CDR3 sequence reads: CASSSEAGAAYEQYF. The CDR3 DNA is TGTGCCAGCAGCTCCGAAGCGGGGGCCGCCTACGAGCAGTACTTC.

The V call is TRBV5-1, the J call TRBJ1-5, with unresolved D. Germline V CDR1 and CDR2: SGHRS, YFSETQ. The CDR3 length is 13 residues. The germline V and J ends were trimmed by 1 base and 5 bases, with 7 bases remaining between them. CDR3 residues: CASSLLSDQPQHF. CDR3 bases: TGCGCCAGCAGCTTGCTCAGTGATCAGCCCCAGCATTTT.

This sequence joins TRBV7-6 and TRBJ2-1; D unclear. Trimming shortened V by 1 base and J by 5 bases, and 15 bases separated the two germline ends. CDR1 SGHVS and CDR2 FNYEAQ come from the germline V gene. The CDR3 is 16 amino acids. The CDR3 loop reads CASSLVVARSNNEQFF. Written as DNA, the CDR3 is TGTGCCAGCAGCTTAGTGGTGGCTAGGAGCAACAATGAGCAGTTCTTC.

This clone has a single count. The chain recombines TRBV13 with TRBJ2-3; 13 nucleotides line up with TRBD2. CDR1 and CDR2 from the germline V gene are PRHDT and FYEKMQ (reference sequence). After removal of 3 bases from V and 1 base from J, the junction contained 10 bases not matched to a gene. The CDR3 consists of 19 residues. The CDR3: CASSFRGLAGSRGTDTQYF. The CDR3 DNA is TGTGCCAGCAGCTTTAGGGGACTAGCGGGGAGTCGGGGCACAGATACGCAGTATTTT.

The V gene is TRBV6-1, the J gene TRBJ1-2; D may be TRBD1 (5 bases). This CDR3 is 14 amino acids long. The germline gives CDR1 MNHNS, CDR2 SASEGT. V gave up 2 bases and J gave up 7 bases, with 14 bases separating them. CDR3 amino acids: CASSEQGLISGYTF. DNA of the CDR3: TGTGCCAGCAGTGAACAGGGCTTGATAAGTGGCTACACCTTC.

The chain recombines TRBV7-2 with TRBJ2-4; TRBD1 matches 10 bases. CDR3 size: 14 residues. Germline CDR1 reads SGHTA; CDR2 reads FQGNSA. The trim removed 4 bases at V and 7 bases at J, leaving 4 bases unmatched. The CDR3 DNA is TGTGCCAGCAGCTCCAGGACAGGGGGGAACATTCAGTACTTC. Protein sequence: CASSSRTGGNIQYF.

The chain links TRBV2 to TRBJ1-4; 8 nucleotides line up with TRBD1. The V gene's germline CDR1 is SNHLY and CDR2 FYNNEI. The junction had 13 bases not matched to a gene; V was cut back by 3 bases and J by 7 bases. The CDR3 consists of 17 residues. CDR3 nucleotide sequence: TGTGCCAGCAGTGATTTGCGGCAGGGGGCTTGGGGTGAAAAACTGTTTTTT. Translation: CASSDLRQGAWGEKLFF.

V is TRBV5-1 and J is TRBJ1-1; TRBD1 matches 9 bases. J lost 11 bases, V lost 0 bases, and 5 bases had no gene match. Per germline, CDR1 SGHRS and CDR2 YFSETQ. The CDR3 contains 13 residues. CDR3 DNA: TGCGCCAGCAGCTTGGTAGTTGGGACAGGGGCTTTCTTT. It yields the protein CASSLVVGTGAFF.

The chain couples TRBV7-2 to TRBJ2-1; D gene unclear. The CDR3 sequence is 11 residues long. Between the trimmed V and J ends, which lost 5 bases and 9 bases, there was a span of 8 bases. Germline assignment: CDR1 SGHTA and CDR2 FQGNSA. CDR3 DNA sequence: TGTGCCAGCAGCACGCGAATTGAGCAGTTCTTC. Translating gives CASSTRIEQFF.

The V call is TRBV11-2, the J call TRBJ1-1; D is possibly TRBD1 (5 bases). Trimming removed 5 bases at V and 5 bases at J, with 21 bases between. CDR1 is SGHAT, CDR2 FQNNGV, per germline. The CDR3 spans 16 residues. The chain's CDR3 is CASSRGTLSRGTEAFF. The CDR3 DNA is TGTGCCAGCAGCCGGGGGACTCTCTCGCGGGGGACTGAAGCTTTCTTT.

J is TRBJ1-1 and V is TRBV7-2, with D perhaps matching TRBD1 (6 bases). The V and J ends lost 3 bases and 7 bases respectively, with 12 bases between them. Germline V lookup: CDR1 SGHTA, CDR2 FQGNSA. The CDR3 runs 13 residues. The CDR3 DNA sequence: TGTGCCAGCAGCTTTTACAGGGTTGGTGAAGCTTTCTTT. Its translation is CASSFYRVGEAFF.

This clone was recorded a few times. The chain couples TRBV5-4 to TRBJ2-7, with D unclear. The germline V gene has CDR1 SGHNT and CDR2 YYREEE (reference sequence). V gave up 1 base and J gave up 2 bases, with 10 bases separating them. The CDR3 covers 14 residues. The CDR3 reads CASSLTAFTYEQYF. The CDR3 region has the DNA TGTGCCAGCAGCTTGACAGCCTTTACCTACGAGCAGTACTTC.

V gene TRBV24-1 combines with J gene TRBJ2-7, with 8 bases lining up with TRBD1. Looked up from germline, CDR1 is KGHDR and CDR2 is SFDVKD. The CDR3 spans 12 residues. Trimming cost V 4 bases and J 5 bases; bases outside gene matches: 0. CDR3 sequence: CATSETGDEQYF. The CDR3 DNA sequence: TGTGCCACCAGTGAGACAGGGGACGAGCAGTACTTC.

The V call is TRBV3-1 (or the pseudogene TRBV3-2), the J call TRBJ2-5; D ambiguous. Germline V gene sequence: CDR1 LGHDT, CDR2 YNNKEL (reference sequence). The CDR3 consists of 14 residues. Deletions cut 1 base from V and 5 bases from J, with 11 bases between. CDR3 sequence (DNA): TGTGCCAGCAGCCAAGGTCGGGTCGTGGAGACCCAGTACTTC. It specifies CASSQGRVVETQYF.

A single count supports this clone. The rearrangement joins TRBV20-1 to TRBJ2-3; D ambiguous. V dropped 2 bases and J dropped 6 bases, with 6 bases sitting between them. The CDR3 spans 11 residues. The germline V gene encodes CDR1 DFQATT and CDR2 SNEGSKA (reference sequence). DNA of the CDR3: TGCAGTGCTAGATTCGGTGATACGCAGTATTTT. This encodes CSARFGDTQYF.

V is TRBV11-2 and J is TRBJ2-1; TRBD1 aligns across 8 bases. V gave up 0 bases and J gave up 2 bases; unmatched junction bases: 3. Looked up from germline, CDR1 is SGHAT and CDR2 is FQNNGV. This CDR3 is 16 amino acids long. CDR3 amino acids: CASSLDRDRTYNEQFF. The CDR3 nucleotides are TGTGCCAGCAGCTTAGATAGGGACAGGACCTACAATGAGCAGTTCTTC.

The genes are TRBV6-5 and TRBJ1-2, with D possibly matching TRBD1 (6 bases). The V end lost 5 bases, the J end lost 0 bases, and 10 bases lay between the germline ends. Looked up from germline, CDR1 is MNHEY and CDR2 is SVGAGI. CDR3 length: 14 amino acids. In DNA form, the CDR3 reads TGTGCCAGCAGTAGGGACAAATCTAACTATGGCTACACCTTC. It encodes CASSRDKSNYGYTF.

The chain uses TRBV5-1 and TRBJ2-2; maybe TRBD1 (6 bases). Germline CDR1 and CDR2: SGHRS and YFSETQ. The CDR3 has 16 amino acids. Between the trimmed V and J ends, which lost 4 bases and 0 bases, there was a span of 13 bases. CDR3 DNA sequence: TGCGCCAGCAGCCCACGGGACACCGCGAACACCGGGGAGCTGTTTTTT. Protein product: CASSPRDTANTGELFF.

This clone was detected only once. V is TRBV5-1 and J is TRBJ1-1; the match to TRBD1 covers 11 bases. CDR3 size: 15 residues. V lost 2 bases, J lost 4 bases, and 4 bases stayed unmatched. Germline CDR1 reads SGHRS; CDR2 reads YFSETQ. This CDR3 reads CASSFWTGGSTEAFF. The DNA of the CDR3 is TGCGCCAGCAGCTTTTGGACAGGGGGCTCCACTGAAGCTTTCTTT.

V gene TRBV5-6 combines with J gene TRBJ1-2, with D perhaps TRBD1 (5 bases). CDR3 length: 14 residues. Trimming stripped 4 bases from V and 7 bases from J, with 17 bases between. Per germline, CDR1 SGHDT and CDR2 YYEEEE. The CDR3 reads CASSPQRGSLGYTF. In DNA, the CDR3 is TGTGCCAGCAGCCCTCAAAGGGGTTCGCTTGGCTACACCTTC. Complete variable domain (other parts from reference TRBV5-6 and TRBJ1-2): DAGVTQSPTHLIKTRGQQVTLRCSPKSGHDTVSWYQQALGQGPQFIFQYYEEEERQRGNFPDRFSGHQFPNYSSELNVNALLLGDSALYLCASSPQRGSLGYTFGSGTRLTVV.

This chain uses TRBV6-2 or TRBV6-3 with TRBJ2-5; 9 positions agree with TRBD1. V shed 5 bases, J shed 7 bases, and the junction held 14 bases outside the gene matches. Germline values: CDR1 MNHEY, CDR2 SVGEGT. This CDR3 has 16 amino acids. The CDR3 DNA is TGTGCCAGCAGTGACACCGGGACAGGGTCATTTGGGACCCAGTACTTC. Residues: CASSDTGTGSFGTQYF.

This chain uses TRBV28 with TRBJ1-2; no clear D. CDR1 is MDHEN, CDR2 SYDVKM, per germline. The CDR3 is made up of 11 amino acids. Deletions cut 9 bases from V and 8 bases from J, with 13 bases between. The CDR3 DNA follows: TGTGCCAGTCGGACTCCAAGGGGCTACACCTTC. This translates into CASRTPRGYTF.

The gene calls are TRBV15 and TRBJ2-4; TRBD1 is a possible D gene (5 bases). This CDR3 is built from 15 residues. CDR1 is LNHNV, CDR2 YYDKDF, per germline (reference sequence). Trimming stripped 1 base from V and 7 bases from J, with 14 bases between. The chain's CDR3 is CATSRVTGEANIQYF. Written as DNA, the CDR3 is TGTGCCACCAGCAGAGTAACAGGCGAGGCGAACATTCAGTACTTC.

The chain is built from TRBV27 and TRBJ1-1, with 9 nucleotides matching TRBD1. This CDR3 has 19 amino acids. Germline V lookup: CDR1 MNHEY, CDR2 SMNVEV (reference sequence). J lost 4 bases, V lost 5 bases, and 20 bases had no gene match. CDR3 sequence (DNA): TGTGCCAGCAGTCCACTCCCAGCCGGGACAGGGTCCCCGGTCACTGAAGCTTTCTTT. It is translated as CASSPLPAGTGSPVTEAFF.

The CDR3 loop reads CASSESGGYGYGYTF. Written as DNA, the CDR3 is TGTGCCAGCAGTGAATCCGGGGGATACGGCTATGGCTACACCTTC. The V gene is TRBV2, the J gene TRBJ1-2; D may be TRBD1 (5 bases). In germline, CDR1 is SNHLY, CDR2 FYNNEI. The CDR3 has 15 residues. The ends were cut back, 2 bases at V and 4 bases at J, with 14 bases in the middle.

The V and J genes are TRBV19 and TRBJ2-7, with 11 bases lining up with TRBD1. From germline, CDR1 is LNHDA and CDR2 SQIVND (reference sequence). CDR3 size: 15 residues. The V and J ends lost 7 bases and 3 bases, in that order; junction bases with no gene match: 8. The CDR3 sequence: CASTPDRGRFYEQYF. CDR3 sequence (DNA): TGTGCCAGTACTCCGGACAGGGGGCGCTTCTACGAGCAGTACTTC.